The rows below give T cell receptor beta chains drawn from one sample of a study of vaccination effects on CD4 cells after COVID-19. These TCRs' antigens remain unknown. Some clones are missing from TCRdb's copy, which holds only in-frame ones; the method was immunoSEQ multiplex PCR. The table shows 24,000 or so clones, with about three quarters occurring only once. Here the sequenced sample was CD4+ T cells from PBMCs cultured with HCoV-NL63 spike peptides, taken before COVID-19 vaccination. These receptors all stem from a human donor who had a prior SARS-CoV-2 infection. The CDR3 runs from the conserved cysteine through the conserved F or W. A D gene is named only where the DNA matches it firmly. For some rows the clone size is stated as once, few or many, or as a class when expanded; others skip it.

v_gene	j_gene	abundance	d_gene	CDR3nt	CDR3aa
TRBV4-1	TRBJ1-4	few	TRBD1	TGCGCCAGCAGCCAGTCCGGGACAGGGGATGAAAAACTGTTTTTT	CASSQSGTGDEKLFF
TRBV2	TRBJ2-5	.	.	TGTGCCAGCAGCCTAACAGAGACCCAGTACTTC	CASSLTETQYF
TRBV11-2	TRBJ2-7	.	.	TGTGCCAGCAGCTCCCTAGATGGGGGGAACTACGAGCAGTACTTC	CASSSLDGGNYEQYF
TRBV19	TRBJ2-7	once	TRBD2	TGTGCCAGTAGTATTCAAGGGAGGACTAGCTCGGTCTACGAGCAGTACTTC	CASSIQGRTSSVYEQYF
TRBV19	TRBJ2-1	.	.	TGTGCCAGTAGTATCTCGGCAGGGGTGAGTACCTACAATGAGCAGTTCTTC	CASSISAGVSTYNEQFF
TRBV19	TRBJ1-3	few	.	TGTGCCAGTAGCCACTCTGGAAACACCATATATTTT	CASSHSGNTIYF
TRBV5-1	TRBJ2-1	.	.	TGCGCCAGCAGCTTGGGACTTAGAGGCGATGAGCAGTTCTTC	CASSLGLRGDEQFF
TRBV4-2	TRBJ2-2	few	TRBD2	TGTGCCAGCAGCCGTTTACTAGCGGGGGGGAACACCGGGGAGCTGTTTTTT	CASSRLLAGGNTGELFF
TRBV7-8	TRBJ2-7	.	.	TGTGCCAGCAGCCGAGACAGGTTCTCCTACGAGCAGTACTTC	CASSRDRFSYEQYF
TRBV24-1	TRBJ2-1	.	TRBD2	TGTGCCACCAGTGATTCCCGGGGACTAGCGGGAGGGCCTTCGAGGAATGAGCAGTTCTTC	CATSDSRGLAGGPSRNEQFF
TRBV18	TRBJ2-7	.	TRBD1	TGTGCCAGCTCACCACCGACAGGGAAATACGAGCAGTACTTC	CASSPPTGKYEQYF
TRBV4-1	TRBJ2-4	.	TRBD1	TGCGCCAGCAGCCAACATAGGCCGGACAGGGGGCGAATAGCCAAAAACATTCAGTACTTC	CASSQHRPDRGRIAKNIQYF
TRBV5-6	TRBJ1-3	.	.	TGTGCCAGCAGCTTAGGACGGAGCTCTGGAAACACCATATATTTT	CASSLGRSSGNTIYF
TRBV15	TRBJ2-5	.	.	TGTGCCACCAGCAGAGAGCACGGGTTTGTATCCACCCAGTACTTC	CATSREHGFVSTQYF
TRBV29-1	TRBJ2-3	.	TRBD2	TGCAGCGCCTCTAGCGGGGGCCAAGATACGCAGTATTTT	CSASSGGQDTQYF
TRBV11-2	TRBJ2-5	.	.	TGTGCCAGCAGCTTAGAGGTGGGCTGGGGGACCCAGTACTTC	CASSLEVGWGTQYF
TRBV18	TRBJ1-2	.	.	TGTGCCAGCTCACCAGGAGGCTGGGGCTACACCTTC	CASSPGGWGYTF
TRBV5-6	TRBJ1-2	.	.	TGTGCCAGCAATAGGGACGAAAACTATGGCTACACCTTC	CASNRDENYGYTF
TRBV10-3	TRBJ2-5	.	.	TGTGCCATCAGTGAGACCACCGCACAAGAGACCCAGTACTTC	CAISETTAQETQYF
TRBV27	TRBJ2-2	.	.	TGTGCCAGCAGACGGACCCGGAACACCGGGGAGCTGTTTTTT	CASRRTRNTGELFF
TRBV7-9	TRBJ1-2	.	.	TGTGCCAGCAGCGGAAACAGGGAATTGAGGGATGGCTACACCTTC	CASSGNRELRDGYTF
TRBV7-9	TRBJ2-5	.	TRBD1	TGTGCCAGCATCTCGAGGGGGCCCGAAGAGACCCAGTACTTC	CASISRGPEETQYF
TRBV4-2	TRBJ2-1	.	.	TGTGCCAGCAGCCAGGGTCCTGGTTACAATGAGCAGTTCTTC	CASSQGPGYNEQFF
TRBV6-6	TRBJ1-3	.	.	TGTGCCAGCAGTTACTCGGGGGATTACACCATATATTTT	CASSYSGDYTIYF
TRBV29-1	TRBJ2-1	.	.	TGCAGCGGGGGGGCAGGGTGGGGAATGACCTACAATGAGCAGTTCTTC	CSGGAGWGMTYNEQFF
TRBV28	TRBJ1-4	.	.	TGTGCCAGCACCCTGGGAGTGGATGAAAAACTGTTTTTT	CASTLGVDEKLFF
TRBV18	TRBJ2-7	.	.	TGTGCCAGCTCACCTGACTATGGTTTGCACGAGCAGTACTTC	CASSPDYGLHEQYF
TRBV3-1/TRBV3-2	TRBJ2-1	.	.	TGTGCCAGCAGCCAAGCGGCGGGTTACAATGAGCAGTTCTTC	CASSQAAGYNEQFF
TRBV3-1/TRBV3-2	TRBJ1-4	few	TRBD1	TGTGCCAGCAGCCGACGGGGGGGGACAGGTGAAAAACTGTTTTTT	CASSRRGGTGEKLFF
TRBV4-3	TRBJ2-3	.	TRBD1	TGCGCCAGCAGCCAAGATACGGGGACAGGGTCAGATACGCAGTATTTT	CASSQDTGTGSDTQYF
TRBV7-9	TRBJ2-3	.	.	TGTGCCAGCAGCTTTGCGGAGGGGGCTGGAGATACGCAGTATTTT	CASSFAEGAGDTQYF
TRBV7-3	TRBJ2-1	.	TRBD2	TGTGCCAGCAGCTCGCGGGGGGGAGGGAATGAGCAGTTCTTC	CASSSRGGGNEQFF
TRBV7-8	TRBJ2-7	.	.	TGTGCCAGCGCCGAGGGGGGGCGGAGCTACGAGCAGTACTTC	CASAEGGRSYEQYF
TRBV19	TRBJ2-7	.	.	TGTGCCAGTAGTATAGGCACTAAGGGCTACGAGCAGTACTTC	CASSIGTKGYEQYF
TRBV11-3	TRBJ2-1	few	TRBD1	TGTGCCAGCAGTCCGGGACAGGCTATCGGGGAGCAGTTCTTC	CASSPGQAIGEQFF
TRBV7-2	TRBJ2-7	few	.	TGTGCCAGCAGCTGGAGGGGCAGGGAGAACTACGAGCAGTACTTC	CASSWRGRENYEQYF
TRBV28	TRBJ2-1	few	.	TGTGCCAGCAGTCTTTATAGGCGTGAGCAGTTCTTC	CASSLYRREQFF
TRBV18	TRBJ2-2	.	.	TGTGCCAGCTCACCACCGGGCCGGGGCGGGGAGCTGTTTTTT	CASSPPGRGGELFF
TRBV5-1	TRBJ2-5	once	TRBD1	TGCGCCAGCAGCTTAAGACAGGGGGGCGAGACCCAGTACTTC	CASSLRQGGETQYF
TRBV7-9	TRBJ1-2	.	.	TGTGCCAGCAGCTCCAGGGCGAGCGACTATGGCTACACCTTC	CASSSRASDYGYTF